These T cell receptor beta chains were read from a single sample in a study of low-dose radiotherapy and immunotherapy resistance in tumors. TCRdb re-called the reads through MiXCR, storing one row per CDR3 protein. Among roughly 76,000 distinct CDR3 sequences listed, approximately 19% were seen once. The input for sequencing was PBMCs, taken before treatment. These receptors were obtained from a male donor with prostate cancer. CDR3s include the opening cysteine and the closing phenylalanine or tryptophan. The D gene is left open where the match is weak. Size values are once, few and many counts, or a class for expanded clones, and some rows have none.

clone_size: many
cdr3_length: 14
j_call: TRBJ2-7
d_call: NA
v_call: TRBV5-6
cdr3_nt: TGTGCCAGCAGCTTGGTAGGGAGGCTTTCCGAGCAGTACTTC
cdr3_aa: CASSLVGRLSEQYF

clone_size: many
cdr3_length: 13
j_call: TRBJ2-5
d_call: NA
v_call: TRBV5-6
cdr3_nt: TGTGCCAGCAGCTTGGCAGGGCTGGAGACCCAGTACTTC
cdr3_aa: CASSLAGLETQYF

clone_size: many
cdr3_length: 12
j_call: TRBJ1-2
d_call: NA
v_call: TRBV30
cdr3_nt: TGTGCCTGGAACCGAGGTCCTTATGGCTACACCTTC
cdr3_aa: CAWNRGPYGYTF

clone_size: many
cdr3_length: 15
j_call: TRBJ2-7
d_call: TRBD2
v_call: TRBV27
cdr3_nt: TGTGCCAGCAGTCTCGGGACTAGCGGGGCCGACGAGCAGTACTTC
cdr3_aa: CASSLGTSGADEQYF

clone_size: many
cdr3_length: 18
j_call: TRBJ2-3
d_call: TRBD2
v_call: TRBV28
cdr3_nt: TGTGCCAGCAGTCGTCGGGGTAGCGGGAGGCCGATCTCAAATACGCAGTATTTT
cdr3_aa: CASSRRGSGRPISNTQYF

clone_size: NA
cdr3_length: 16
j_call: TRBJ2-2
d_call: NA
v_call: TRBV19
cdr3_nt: TGTGCCAGTAGTACCCCACAGGGACTATTCACCGGGGAGCTGTTTTTT
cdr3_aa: CASSTPQGLFTGELFF

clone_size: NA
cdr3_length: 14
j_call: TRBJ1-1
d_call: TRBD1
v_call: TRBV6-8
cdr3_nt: TGTGCCAGCAGACCAGACAGGGTCGCCACTGAAGCTTTCTTT
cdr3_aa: CASRPDRVATEAFF

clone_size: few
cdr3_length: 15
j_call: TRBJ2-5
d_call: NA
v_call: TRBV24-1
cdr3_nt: TGTGCCACCAGTGATTTGGGTCCAGGACAAGAGACCCAGTACTTC
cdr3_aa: CATSDLGPGQETQYF

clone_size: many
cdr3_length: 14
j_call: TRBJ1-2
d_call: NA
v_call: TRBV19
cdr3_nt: TGTGCCAGTAGTCTCCGGGACAAATTGGTCGGCTACACCTTC
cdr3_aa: CASSLRDKLVGYTF

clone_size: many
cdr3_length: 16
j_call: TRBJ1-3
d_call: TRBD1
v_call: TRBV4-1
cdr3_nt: TGCGCCAGCAGCCAAGATTGGACAGGTGGTGGAAACACCATATATTTT
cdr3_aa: CASSQDWTGGGNTIYF